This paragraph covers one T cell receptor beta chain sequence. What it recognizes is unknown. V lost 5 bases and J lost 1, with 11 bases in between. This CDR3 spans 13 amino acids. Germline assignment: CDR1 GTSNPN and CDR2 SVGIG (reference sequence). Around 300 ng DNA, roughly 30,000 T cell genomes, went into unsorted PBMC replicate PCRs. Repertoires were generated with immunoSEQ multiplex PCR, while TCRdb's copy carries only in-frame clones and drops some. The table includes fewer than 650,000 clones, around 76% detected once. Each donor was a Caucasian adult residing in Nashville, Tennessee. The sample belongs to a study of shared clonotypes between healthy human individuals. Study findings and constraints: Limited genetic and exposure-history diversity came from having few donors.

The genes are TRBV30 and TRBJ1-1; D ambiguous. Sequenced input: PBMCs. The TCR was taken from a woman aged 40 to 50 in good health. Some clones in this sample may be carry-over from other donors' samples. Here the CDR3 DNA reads TGTGCCTGGGTGGGTCCTGCGAACACTGAAGCTTTCTTT. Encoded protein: CAWVGPANTEAFF. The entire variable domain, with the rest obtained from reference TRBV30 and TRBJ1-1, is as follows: SQTIHQWPATLVQPVGSPLSLECTVEGTSNPNLYWYRQAAGRGLQLLFYSVGIGQISSEVPQNLSASRPQDRQFILSSKKLLLSDSGFYLCAWVGPANTEAFFGQGTRLTVV.